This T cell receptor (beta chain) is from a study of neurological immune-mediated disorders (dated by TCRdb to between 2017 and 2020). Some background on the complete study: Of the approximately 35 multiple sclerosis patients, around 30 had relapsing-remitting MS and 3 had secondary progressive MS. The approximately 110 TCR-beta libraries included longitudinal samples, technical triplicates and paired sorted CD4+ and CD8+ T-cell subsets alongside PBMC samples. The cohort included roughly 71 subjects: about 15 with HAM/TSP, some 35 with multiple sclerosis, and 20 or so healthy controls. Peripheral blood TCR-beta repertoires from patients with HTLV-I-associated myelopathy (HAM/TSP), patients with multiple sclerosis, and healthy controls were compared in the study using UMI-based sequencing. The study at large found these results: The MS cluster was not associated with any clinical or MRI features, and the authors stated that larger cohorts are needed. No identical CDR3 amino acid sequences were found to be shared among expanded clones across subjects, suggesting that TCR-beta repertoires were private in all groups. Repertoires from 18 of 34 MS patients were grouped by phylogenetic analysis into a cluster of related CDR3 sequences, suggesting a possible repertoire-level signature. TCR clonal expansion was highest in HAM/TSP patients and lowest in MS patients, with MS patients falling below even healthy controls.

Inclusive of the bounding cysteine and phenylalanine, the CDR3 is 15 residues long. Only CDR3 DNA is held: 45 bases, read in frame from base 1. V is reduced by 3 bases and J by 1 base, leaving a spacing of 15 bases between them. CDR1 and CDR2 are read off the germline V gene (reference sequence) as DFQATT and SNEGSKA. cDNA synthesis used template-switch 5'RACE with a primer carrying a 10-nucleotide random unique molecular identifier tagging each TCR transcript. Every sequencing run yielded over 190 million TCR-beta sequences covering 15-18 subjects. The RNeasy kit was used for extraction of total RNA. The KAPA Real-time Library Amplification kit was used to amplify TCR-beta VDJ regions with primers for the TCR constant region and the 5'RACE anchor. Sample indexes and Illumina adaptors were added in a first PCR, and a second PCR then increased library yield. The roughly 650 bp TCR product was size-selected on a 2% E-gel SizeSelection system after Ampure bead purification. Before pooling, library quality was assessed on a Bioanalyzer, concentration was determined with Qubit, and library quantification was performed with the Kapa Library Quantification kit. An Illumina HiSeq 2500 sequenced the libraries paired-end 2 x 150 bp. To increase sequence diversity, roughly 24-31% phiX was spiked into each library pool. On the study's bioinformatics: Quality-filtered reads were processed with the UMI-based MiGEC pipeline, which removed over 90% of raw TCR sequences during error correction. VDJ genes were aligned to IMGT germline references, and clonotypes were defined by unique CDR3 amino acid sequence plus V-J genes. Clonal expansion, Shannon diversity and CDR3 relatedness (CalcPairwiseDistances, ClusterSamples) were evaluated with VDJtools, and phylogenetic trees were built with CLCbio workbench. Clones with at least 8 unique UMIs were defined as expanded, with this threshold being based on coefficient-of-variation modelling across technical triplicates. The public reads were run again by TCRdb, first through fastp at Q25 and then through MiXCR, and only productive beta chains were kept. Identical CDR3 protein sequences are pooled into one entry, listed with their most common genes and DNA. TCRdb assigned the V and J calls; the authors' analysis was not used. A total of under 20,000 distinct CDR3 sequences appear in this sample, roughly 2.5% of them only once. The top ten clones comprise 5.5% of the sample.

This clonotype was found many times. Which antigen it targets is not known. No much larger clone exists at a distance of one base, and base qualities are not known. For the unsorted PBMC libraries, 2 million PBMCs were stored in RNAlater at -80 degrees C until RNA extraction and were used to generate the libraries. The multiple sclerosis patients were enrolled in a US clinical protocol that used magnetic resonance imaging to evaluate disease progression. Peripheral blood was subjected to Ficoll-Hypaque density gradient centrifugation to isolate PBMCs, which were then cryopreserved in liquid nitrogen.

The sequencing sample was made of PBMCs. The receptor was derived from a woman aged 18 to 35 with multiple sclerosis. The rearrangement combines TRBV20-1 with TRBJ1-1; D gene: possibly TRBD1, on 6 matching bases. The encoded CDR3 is CSASFPRTANTEAFF. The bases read TGCAGTGCTAGTTTCCCTCGGACAGCGAACACTGAAGCTTTCTTT.